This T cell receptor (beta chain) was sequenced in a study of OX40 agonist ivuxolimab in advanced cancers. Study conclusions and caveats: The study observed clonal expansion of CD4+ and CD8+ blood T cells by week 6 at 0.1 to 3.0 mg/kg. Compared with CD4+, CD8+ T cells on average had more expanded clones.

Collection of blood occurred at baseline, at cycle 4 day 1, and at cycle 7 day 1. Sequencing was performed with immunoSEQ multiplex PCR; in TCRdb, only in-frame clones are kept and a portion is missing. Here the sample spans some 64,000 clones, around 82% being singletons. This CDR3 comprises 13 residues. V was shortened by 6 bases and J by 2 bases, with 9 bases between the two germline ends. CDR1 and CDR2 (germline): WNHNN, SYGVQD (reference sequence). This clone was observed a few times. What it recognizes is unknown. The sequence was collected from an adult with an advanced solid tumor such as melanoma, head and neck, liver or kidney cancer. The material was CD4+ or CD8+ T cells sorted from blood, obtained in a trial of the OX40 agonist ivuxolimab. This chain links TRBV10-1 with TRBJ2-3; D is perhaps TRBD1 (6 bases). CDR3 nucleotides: TGCGCCAGCAGGGACAGTTACACAGATACGCAGTATTTT. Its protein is CASRDSYTDTQYF.